Listed below are T cell receptor beta chains from one sample, sequenced in a study of blood T cell repertoires in COVID-19. Profiled with immunoSEQ multiplex PCR; TCRdb holds only in-frame clones, not every one. This sample has approximately 200,000 clones; roughly four fifths occur once, and the top ten carry approximately 10%. Sequences were obtained from PBMCs or T cells enriched from blood (not recorded which). All receptors derive from a man in his forties who had recovered from COVID-19. Both conserved end residues are part of each CDR3. Each record gives: J gene, V gene, clone size, D gene, CDR3 DNA, CDR3 protein. The D gene is left open where the match is weak. Part of the rows lack a size; the others show once, few, many or a class for expanded clones.

j_call: TRBJ1-3; v_call: TRBV4-3; clone_size: NA; d_call: NA; cdr3_nt: TGCGCCAGCAGCTTGGGGGCGCCAGGAAACACCATATATTTT; cdr3_aa: CASSLGAPGNTIYF
j_call: TRBJ2-7; v_call: TRBV28; clone_size: once; d_call: TRBD1; cdr3_nt: TGTGCCAGCATTCCCGCCGCGCAGGGGGATTACGAGCAGTACTTC; cdr3_aa: CASIPAAQGDYEQYF
j_call: TRBJ1-3; v_call: TRBV7-9; clone_size: NA; d_call: NA; cdr3_nt: TGTGCCAGCAGCGACACAGGGAGCTCTGGAAACACCATATATTTT; cdr3_aa: CASSDTGSSGNTIYF
j_call: TRBJ1-5; v_call: TRBV7-3; clone_size: NA; d_call: NA; cdr3_nt: TGTGCCAGCAGCGTCCAGAAGAATCAGCCCCAGCATTTT; cdr3_aa: CASSVQKNQPQHF
j_call: TRBJ1-5; v_call: TRBV6-5; clone_size: NA; d_call: TRBD1; cdr3_nt: TGTGCCAGCAGTAGACAGGGGAGCAATCAGCCCCAGCATTTT; cdr3_aa: CASSRQGSNQPQHF
j_call: TRBJ2-3; v_call: TRBV4-1; clone_size: NA; d_call: NA; cdr3_nt: TGCGCCAGCAGCCCAGGGCCGGGTACGCAGTATTTT; cdr3_aa: CASSPGPGTQYF
j_call: TRBJ1-1; v_call: TRBV6-2/TRBV6-3; clone_size: few; d_call: NA; cdr3_nt: TGTGCCAGCAGTGACCTAGACAGCACTGAAGCTTTCTTT; cdr3_aa: CASSDLDSTEAFF
j_call: TRBJ1-1; v_call: TRBV7-3; clone_size: NA; d_call: NA; cdr3_nt: TGTGCCAGCAGCCAGGGGCAGGCTGAAGCTTTCTTT; cdr3_aa: CASSQGQAEAFF
j_call: TRBJ2-2; v_call: TRBV7-2; clone_size: few; d_call: NA; cdr3_nt: TGTGCCAGCAGCCCTCGGGGAGCGAACACCGGGGAGCTGTTTTTT; cdr3_aa: CASSPRGANTGELFF
j_call: TRBJ2-7; v_call: TRBV14; clone_size: NA; d_call: NA; cdr3_nt: TGTGCCAGCAGCCAATCGGGGAGCTCCTACGAGCAGTACTTC; cdr3_aa: CASSQSGSSYEQYF
j_call: TRBJ2-1; v_call: TRBV4-2; clone_size: NA; d_call: NA; cdr3_nt: TGTGCCAGCAGCCAAGTTTCGGCGGGCCACTCCTACAATGAGCAGTTCTTC; cdr3_aa: CASSQVSAGHSYNEQFF
j_call: TRBJ2-1; v_call: TRBV27; clone_size: NA; d_call: TRBD2; cdr3_nt: TGTGCCAGCAGCCAGCGGGAGAGTGAGGACAATGAGCAGTTCTTC; cdr3_aa: CASSQRESEDNEQFF
j_call: TRBJ1-2; v_call: TRBV10-1; clone_size: once; d_call: TRBD1; cdr3_nt: TGCGCCAGCAGTCAGTCAGGGGGATACGGCTACACCTTC; cdr3_aa: CASSQSGGYGYTF
j_call: TRBJ2-1; v_call: TRBV11-2; clone_size: NA; d_call: TRBD1; cdr3_nt: TGTGCCAGCAGCCCTAGTCTCGGCAGGGGGTCCTACAATGAGCAGTTCTTC; cdr3_aa: CASSPSLGRGSYNEQFF